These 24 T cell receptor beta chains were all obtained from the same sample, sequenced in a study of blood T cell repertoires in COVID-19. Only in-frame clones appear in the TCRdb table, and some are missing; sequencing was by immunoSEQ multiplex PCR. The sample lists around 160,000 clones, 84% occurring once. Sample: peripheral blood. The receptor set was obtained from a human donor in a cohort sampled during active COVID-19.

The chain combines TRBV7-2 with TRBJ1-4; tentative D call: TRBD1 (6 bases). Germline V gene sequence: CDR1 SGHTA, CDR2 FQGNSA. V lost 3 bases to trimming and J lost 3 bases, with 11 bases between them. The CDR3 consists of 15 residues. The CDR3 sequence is CASSFQTGPNEKLFF. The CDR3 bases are TGTGCCAGCAGCTTCCAGACAGGCCCTAATGAAAAACTGTTTTTT.

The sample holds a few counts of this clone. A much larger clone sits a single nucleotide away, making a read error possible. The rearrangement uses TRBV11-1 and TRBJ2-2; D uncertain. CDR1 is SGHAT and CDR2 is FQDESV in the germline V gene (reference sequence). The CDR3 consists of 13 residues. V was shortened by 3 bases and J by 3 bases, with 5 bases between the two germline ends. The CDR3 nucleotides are TGTGCCAGCAGCTTCCGGGACACCGGGGAGCTGTTTTTT. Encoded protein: CASSFRDTGELFF.

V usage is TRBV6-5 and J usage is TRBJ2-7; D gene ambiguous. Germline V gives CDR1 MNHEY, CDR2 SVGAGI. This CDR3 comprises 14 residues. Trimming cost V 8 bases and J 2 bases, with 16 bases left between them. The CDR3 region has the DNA TGTGCCAGCCGCTACTCGACTTCTACCTACGAGCAGTACTTC. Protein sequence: CASRYSTSTYEQYF.

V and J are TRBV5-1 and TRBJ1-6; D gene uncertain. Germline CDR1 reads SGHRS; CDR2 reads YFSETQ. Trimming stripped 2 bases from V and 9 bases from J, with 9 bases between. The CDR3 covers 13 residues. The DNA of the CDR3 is TGCGCCAGCAGCTTTCGGGAGGCTTCACCCCTCCACTTT. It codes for CASSFREASPLHF.

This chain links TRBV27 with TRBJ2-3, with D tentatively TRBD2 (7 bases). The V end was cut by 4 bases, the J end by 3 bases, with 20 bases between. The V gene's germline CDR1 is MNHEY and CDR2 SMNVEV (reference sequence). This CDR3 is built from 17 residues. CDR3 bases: TGTGCCAGCAGTTCACGGGGGGCAGCCGCCAGGACAGATACGCAGTATTTT. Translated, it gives CASSSRGAAARTDTQYF.

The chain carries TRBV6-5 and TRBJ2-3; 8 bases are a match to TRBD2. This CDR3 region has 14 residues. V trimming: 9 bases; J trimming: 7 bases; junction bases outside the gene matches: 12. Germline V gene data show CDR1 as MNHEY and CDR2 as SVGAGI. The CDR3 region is CASQARGGGNTQYF. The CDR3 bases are TGTGCCAGTCAGGCCCGGGGGGGCGGGAATACGCAGTATTTT.

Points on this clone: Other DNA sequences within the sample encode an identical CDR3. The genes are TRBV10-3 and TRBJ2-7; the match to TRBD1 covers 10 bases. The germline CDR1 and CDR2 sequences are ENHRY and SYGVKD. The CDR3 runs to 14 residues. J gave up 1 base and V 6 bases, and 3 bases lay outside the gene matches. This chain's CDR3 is CAISGTGDSYEQYF. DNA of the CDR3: TGTGCCATCAGCGGGACAGGGGATTCCTACGAGCAGTACTTC.

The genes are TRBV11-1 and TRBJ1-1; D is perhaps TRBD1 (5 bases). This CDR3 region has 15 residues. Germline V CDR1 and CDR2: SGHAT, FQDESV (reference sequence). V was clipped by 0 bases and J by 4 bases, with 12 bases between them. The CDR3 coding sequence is TGTGCCAGCAGCTTAGCCGTCAGGGAGGGCACTGAAGCTTTCTTT. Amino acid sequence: CASSLAVREGTEAFF. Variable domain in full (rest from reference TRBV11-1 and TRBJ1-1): EAEVAQSPRYKITEKSQAVAFWCDPISGHATLYWYRQILGQGPELLVQFQDESVVDDSQLPKDRFSAERLKGVDSTLKIQPAELGDSAMYLCASSLAVREGTEAFFGQGTRLTVV.

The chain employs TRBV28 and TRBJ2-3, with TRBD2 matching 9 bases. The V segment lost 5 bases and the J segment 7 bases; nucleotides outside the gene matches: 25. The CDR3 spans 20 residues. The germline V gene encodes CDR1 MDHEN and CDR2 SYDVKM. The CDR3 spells CASSNLPGGGAFRGSYTQYF. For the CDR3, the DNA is TGTGCCAGCAGTAACCTCCCAGGCGGGGGGGCCTTCAGGGGCTCGTATACGCAGTATTTT.

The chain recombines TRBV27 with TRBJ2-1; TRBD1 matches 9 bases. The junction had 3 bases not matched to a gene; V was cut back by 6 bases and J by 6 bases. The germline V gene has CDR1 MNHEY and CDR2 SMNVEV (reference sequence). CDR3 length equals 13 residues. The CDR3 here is CASRRTGVNEQFF. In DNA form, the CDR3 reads TGTGCCAGCAGGCGGACAGGGGTCAATGAGCAGTTCTTC.

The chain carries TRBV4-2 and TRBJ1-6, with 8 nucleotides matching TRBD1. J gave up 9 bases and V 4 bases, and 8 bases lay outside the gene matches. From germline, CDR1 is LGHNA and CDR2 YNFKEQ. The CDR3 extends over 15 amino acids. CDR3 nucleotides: TGTGCCAGCAGCCCGCCCGGACAGGGTGGTTCACCCCTCCACTTT. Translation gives CASSPPGQGGSPLHF.

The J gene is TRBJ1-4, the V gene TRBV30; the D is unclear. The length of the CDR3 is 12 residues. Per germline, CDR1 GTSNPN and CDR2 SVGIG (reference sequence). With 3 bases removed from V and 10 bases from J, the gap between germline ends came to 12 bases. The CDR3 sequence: CAWSQASVKLFF. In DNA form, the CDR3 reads TGTGCCTGGAGCCAGGCGTCCGTAAAACTGTTTTTT.

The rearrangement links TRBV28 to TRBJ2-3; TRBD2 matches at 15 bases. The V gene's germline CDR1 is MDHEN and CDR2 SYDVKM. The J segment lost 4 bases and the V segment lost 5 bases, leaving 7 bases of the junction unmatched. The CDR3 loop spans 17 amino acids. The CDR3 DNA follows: TGTGCCAGCAGTCTCGGACTAGCGGGGGGGATGGCAGATACGCAGTATTTT. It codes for CASSLGLAGGMADTQYF.

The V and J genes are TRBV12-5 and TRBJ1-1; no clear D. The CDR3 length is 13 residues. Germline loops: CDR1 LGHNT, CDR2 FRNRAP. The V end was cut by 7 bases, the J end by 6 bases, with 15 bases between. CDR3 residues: CASVTGRYAEAFF. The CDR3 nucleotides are TGTGCTAGTGTTACGGGTAGGTACGCTGAAGCTTTCTTT.

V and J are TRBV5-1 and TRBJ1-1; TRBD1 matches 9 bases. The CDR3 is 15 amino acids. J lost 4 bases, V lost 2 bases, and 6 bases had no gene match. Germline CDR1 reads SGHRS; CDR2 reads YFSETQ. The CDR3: CASSFTGGAGTEAFF. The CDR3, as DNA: TGCGCCAGCAGCTTTACAGGGGGCGCGGGCACTGAAGCTTTCTTT.

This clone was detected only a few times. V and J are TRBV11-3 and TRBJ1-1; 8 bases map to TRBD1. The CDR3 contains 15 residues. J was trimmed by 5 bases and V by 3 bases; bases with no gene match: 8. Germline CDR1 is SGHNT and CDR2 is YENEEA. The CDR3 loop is CASSFSGQAGTEAFF. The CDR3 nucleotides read TGTGCCAGCAGCTTTTCGGGACAGGCGGGAACTGAAGCTTTCTTT.

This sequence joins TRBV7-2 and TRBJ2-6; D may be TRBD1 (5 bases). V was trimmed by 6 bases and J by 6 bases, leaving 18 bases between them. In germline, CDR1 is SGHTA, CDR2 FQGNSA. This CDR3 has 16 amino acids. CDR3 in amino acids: CASSPGWGVEANVLTF. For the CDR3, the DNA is TGTGCCAGCAGTCCCGGCTGGGGCGTCGAGGCCAACGTCCTGACTTTC.

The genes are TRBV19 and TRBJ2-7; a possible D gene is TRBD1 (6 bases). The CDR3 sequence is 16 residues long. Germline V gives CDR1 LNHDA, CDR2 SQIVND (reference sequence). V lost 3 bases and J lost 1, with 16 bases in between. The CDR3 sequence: CASSIRDRRASYEQYF. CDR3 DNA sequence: TGTGCCAGTAGTATCAGAGACAGGCGAGCATCCTACGAGCAGTACTTC. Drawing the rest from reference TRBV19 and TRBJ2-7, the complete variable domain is DGGITQSPKYLFRKEGQNVTLSCEQNLNHDAMYWYRQDPGQGLRLIYYSQIVNDFQKGDIAEGYSVSREKKESFPLTVTSAQKNPTAFYLCASSIRDRRASYEQYFGPGTRLTVT.

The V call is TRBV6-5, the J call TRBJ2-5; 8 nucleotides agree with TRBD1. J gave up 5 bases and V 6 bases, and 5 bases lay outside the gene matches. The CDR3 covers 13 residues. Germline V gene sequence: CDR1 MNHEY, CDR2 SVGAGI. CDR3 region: CASRRTGRETQYF. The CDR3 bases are TGTGCCAGCAGAAGGACAGGGAGGGAGACCCAGTACTTC.

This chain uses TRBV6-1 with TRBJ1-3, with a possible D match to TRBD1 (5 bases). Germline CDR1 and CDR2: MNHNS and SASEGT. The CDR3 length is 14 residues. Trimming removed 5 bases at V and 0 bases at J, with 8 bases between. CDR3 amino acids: CASSPTVSGNTIYF. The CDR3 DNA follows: TGTGCCAGCAGTCCGACAGTCTCTGGAAACACCATATATTTT.

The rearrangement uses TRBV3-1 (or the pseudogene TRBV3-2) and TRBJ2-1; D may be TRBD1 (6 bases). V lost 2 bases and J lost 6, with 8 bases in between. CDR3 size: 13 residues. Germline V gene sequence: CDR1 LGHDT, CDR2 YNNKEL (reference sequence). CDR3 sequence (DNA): TGTGCCAGCAGCCAACCGACAGGCAATGAGCAGTTCTTC. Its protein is CASSQPTGNEQFF.

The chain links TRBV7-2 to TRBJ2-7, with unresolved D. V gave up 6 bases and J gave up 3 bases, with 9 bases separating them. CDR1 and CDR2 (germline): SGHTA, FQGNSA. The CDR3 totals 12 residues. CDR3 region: CASRSLLYEQYF. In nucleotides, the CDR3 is TGTGCCAGCAGATCTCTCCTCTACGAGCAGTACTTC.

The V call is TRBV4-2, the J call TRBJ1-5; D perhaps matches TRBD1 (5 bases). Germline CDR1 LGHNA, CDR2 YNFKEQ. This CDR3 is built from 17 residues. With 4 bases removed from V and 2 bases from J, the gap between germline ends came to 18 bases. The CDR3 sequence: CASSPSFGGQGNQPQHF. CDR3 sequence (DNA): TGTGCCAGCAGCCCTTCCTTCGGGGGTCAGGGCAATCAGCCCCAGCATTTT.

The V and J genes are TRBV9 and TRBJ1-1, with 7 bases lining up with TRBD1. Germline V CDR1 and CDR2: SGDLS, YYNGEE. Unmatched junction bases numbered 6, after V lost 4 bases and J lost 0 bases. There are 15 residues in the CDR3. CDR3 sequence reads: CASSPRQGMNTEAFF. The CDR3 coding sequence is TGTGCCAGCAGCCCCCGACAGGGAATGAACACTGAAGCTTTCTTT.